These 13 T cell receptor beta chains were sequenced from one sample in a study of cytotoxic CD8 clonotypes in ibrutinib-treated CLL. Generated by immunoSEQ multiplex PCR, the TCRdb table keeps only in-frame clones and is missing some. This table has approximately 67,000 clones, 80% appearing once. The sample in question was PBMCs, obtained at disease progression, from a patient treated with ibrutinib. The receptors were gathered from a human donor with chronic lymphocytic leukemia.

The J gene is TRBJ2-7, the V gene TRBV11-2; the D gene could be TRBD1 or TRBD2 (5 bases each). Deletions cut 4 bases from V and 2 bases from J, with 21 bases between. Germline V gene sequence: CDR1 SGHAT, CDR2 FQNNGV. CDR3 length: 17 amino acids. The CDR3 DNA follows: TGTGCCAGCAGCTCTAGTACCGGGACCACACTCCCCTACGAGCAGTACTTC. Its protein product is CASSSSTGTTLPYEQYF.

The chain combines TRBV5-4 with TRBJ2-1; unclear D gene. V gave up 5 bases and J gave up 7 bases, with 7 bases separating them. From germline, CDR1 is SGHNT and CDR2 YYREEE (reference sequence). The CDR3 covers 11 residues. In nucleotides, the CDR3 is TGTGCCAGCAGTCTGAGGAATGAGCAGTTCTTC. Translated: CASSLRNEQFF.

V usage is TRBV27 and J usage is TRBJ2-1; 11 positions agree with TRBD2. V gave up 8 bases and J gave up 3 bases; unmatched junction bases: 6. The CDR3 extends over 15 amino acids. Germline V gene data show CDR1 as MNHEY and CDR2 as SMNVEV (reference sequence). The CDR3 region has the DNA TGTGCCAGCGCCAGTGGACTAGCGGGCTACAATGAGCAGTTCTTC. Residues: CASASGLAGYNEQFF.

This chain connects TRBV18 to TRBJ2-5, with TRBD1 matching over 7 bases. V shed 0 bases, J shed 4 bases, and the junction held 2 bases outside the gene matches. This CDR3 has 14 amino acids. From germline, CDR1 is KGHSH and CDR2 LQKENI. The CDR3, as DNA: TGTGCCAGCTCACCACCGAGGGGGCTAGAGACCCAGTACTTC. This gives the protein CASSPPRGLETQYF.

V gene TRBV11-2 combines with J gene TRBJ2-5; D may be TRBD2 (6 bases). The CDR3 extends over 13 amino acids. Looked up from germline, CDR1 is SGHAT and CDR2 is FQNNGV. V was clipped by 2 bases and J by 5 bases, with 9 bases between them. CDR3 sequence reads: CASSLPGRETQYF. CDR3 sequence (DNA): TGTGCCAGCAGCTTACCAGGGAGGGAGACCCAGTACTTC.

This clone appeared once. The chain is built from TRBV30 and TRBJ2-3; 15 bases are shared with TRBD2. CDR3 length: 16 amino acids. The germline gives CDR1 GTSNPN, CDR2 SVGIG (reference sequence). V was clipped by 1 base and J by 5 bases; unmatched bases: 4. The DNA for the CDR3 is TGTGCCTGGAGTGCGGGACTAGCGGGGGGAAGAGATACGCAGTATTTT. Translation gives CAWSAGLAGGRDTQYF.

CDR3 sequence (DNA): TGTGCCAGCACACCGGGACTAGCGGGACGGCACGTCGAGCAGTACTTC. Protein product: CASTPGLAGRHVEQYF. This sequence joins TRBV7-8 and TRBJ2-7; TRBD2 aligns across 13 bases. The CDR3 has 16 amino acids. V shed 7 bases, J shed 6 bases, and the junction held 12 bases outside the gene matches. Germline values: CDR1 SGHVS, CDR2 FQNEAQ.

V usage is TRBV6-1 and J usage is TRBJ1-3, with D uncertain. The CDR3 totals 15 residues. Trimming cost V 3 bases and J 0 bases, with 9 bases left between them. Per germline, CDR1 MNHNS and CDR2 SASEGT. DNA for the CDR3: TGTGCCAGCAGTGAGCACTACACCTCTGGAAACACCATATATTTT. Its protein product is CASSEHYTSGNTIYF.

The chain recombines TRBV19 with TRBJ1-5; D not resolved. Germline-derived CDR1 and CDR2 are LNHDA and SQIVND (reference sequence). The V end lost 4 bases, the J end lost 4 bases, and 14 bases lay between the germline ends. The CDR3 contains 15 residues. The DNA of the CDR3 is TGTGCCAGTAGTAATTCCGGATTCAGGAATCAGCCCCAGCATTTT. This codes for CASSNSGFRNQPQHF.

The CDR3 DNA sequence: TGTGCCAGCACAGAACAGGGTTGGTACAATGAGCAGTTCTTC. It is translated as CASTEQGWYNEQFF. The chain links TRBV6-6 to TRBJ2-1; D perhaps matches TRBD1 (6 bases). V was pared by 7 bases and J by 4 bases, with 14 bases between. CDR1 and CDR2 from the germline V gene are MNHNY and SVGAGI (reference sequence). The length of the CDR3 is 14 residues.

This chain connects TRBV6-1 to TRBJ2-4; D may be TRBD2 (6 bases). Germline values: CDR1 MNHNS, CDR2 SASEGT. Trimming stripped 8 bases from V and 7 bases from J, with 6 bases between. The CDR3 length is 10 residues. CDR3 nucleotide sequence: TGTGCCAGCCGGGAGAACATTCAGTACTTC. This codes for CASRENIQYF.

A remark on this clone: Other DNA variants within this sample encode the same CDR3. The chain uses TRBV29-1 and TRBJ1-5, with D possibly TRBD1 on 6 matching bases. Trimming removed 4 bases from V and 0 bases from J, with 7 bases in between. Germline CDR1 SQVTM, CDR2 ANQGSEA. CDR3 length: 13 residues. The CDR3 here is CSVGGHSNQPQHF. CDR3 nucleotide sequence: TGCAGCGTTGGGGGACATAGCAATCAGCCCCAGCATTTT.

The chain employs TRBV7-2 and TRBJ1-6; D gene uncertain. The CDR3 is 19 residues long. The ends were cut back, 1 base at V and 0 bases at J, with 16 bases in the middle. Germline CDR1 SGHTA, CDR2 FQGNSA. The CDR3 sequence: CASSLVAAFYSSYNSPLHF. The CDR3 DNA sequence: TGTGCCAGCAGCTTAGTCGCAGCTTTCTACAGCTCCTATAATTCACCCCTCCACTTT.